Each of the 8 T cell receptor beta chains below was sequenced from the same sample in a study of early T cells in non-severe SARS-CoV-2 infection. TCRdb redid the calling of the 5' RACE reads with MiXCR, one entry per CDR3 protein. There are around 49,000 distinct CDR3 sequences in the sample; 3.5% to 4.5% occur only once, and around 6% lies in the top ten. Material for sequencing was whole blood. These receptors all come from an adult who was a healthcare worker with PCR-confirmed SARS-CoV-2 infection or an uninfected control (not recorded which).

This clonotype was counted ten times or more. The chain carries TRBV6-2 or TRBV6-3 and TRBJ2-7; D is unclear. CDR1 and CDR2 (germline): MNHEY, SVGEGT. V was clipped by 0 bases and J by 3 bases, with 6 bases between them. The CDR3 length is 13 residues. The CDR3 region has the DNA TGTGCCAGCAGTTACTCGGGAAGCTACGAGCAGTACTTC. Translated, it gives CASSYSGSYEQYF.

Many counts were recorded for this clonotype. The chain uses TRBV2 and TRBJ2-1, with TRBD2 identical over 7 bases. Germline values: CDR1 SNHLY, CDR2 FYNNEI. V gave up 6 bases and J gave up 4 bases; unmatched junction bases: 6. The CDR3 has 14 amino acids. CDR3 amino acids: CASRTSPLYNEQFF. In nucleotides, the CDR3 is TGTGCCAGCAGGACTAGCCCACTTTACAATGAGCAGTTCTTC. The entire variable domain, with the rest obtained from reference TRBV2 and TRBJ2-1, is as follows: EPEVTQTPSHQVTQMGQEVILRCVPISNHLYFYWYRQILGQKVEFLVSFYNNEISEKSEIFDDQFSVERPDGSNFTLKIRSTKLEDSAMYFCASRTSPLYNEQFFGPGTRLTVL.

This clonotype was found many times. This rearrangement joins TRBV5-4 to TRBJ1-1; D unclear. CDR1 and CDR2 (germline): SGHNT, YYREEE (reference sequence). With 0 bases removed from V and 10 bases from J, the gap between germline ends came to 19 bases. The CDR3 spans 15 residues. CDR3 DNA sequence: TGTGCCAGCAGCTTGGATCTGGGCAACTCGGGAGGAGCTTTCTTT. Its protein product is CASSLDLGNSGGAFF.

In its sample, this clonotype ranks as large. CDR3 region: CASTPMAGVNEQYF. The CDR3 region has the DNA TGTGCCAGCACCCCTATGGCGGGAGTAAACGAGCAGTACTTC. The chain links TRBV27 to TRBJ2-7; 7 bases are a match to TRBD2. Germline V gives CDR1 MNHEY, CDR2 SMNVEV (reference sequence). After removal of 7 bases from V and 5 bases from J, the junction contained 11 bases not matched to a gene. There are 14 residues in the CDR3.

This clonotype was counted many times. The chain recombines TRBV6-6 with TRBJ1-1; unclear D gene. V was shortened by 2 bases and J by 1 base, with 5 bases between the two germline ends. Germline CDR1 and CDR2: MNHNY and SVGAGI (reference sequence). The CDR3 is made up of 13 amino acids. The chain's CDR3 is CASSYDRNTEAFF. In DNA form, the CDR3 reads TGTGCCAGCAGTTACGACCGGAACACTGAAGCTTTCTTT.

This clonotype was seen a few times. CDR3 sequence reads: CATSDDWGQEDGYTF. CDR3 bases: TGTGCCACCAGTGATGACTGGGGACAAGAAGATGGCTACACCTTC. The chain couples TRBV24-1 to TRBJ1-2; tentatively, D is TRBD1 (6 bases). This CDR3 is built from 15 residues. Trimming took off 3 bases at V and 6 bases at J, with 16 bases between the two ends. From germline, CDR1 is KGHDR and CDR2 SFDVKD.

This clonotype occurred many times. V usage is TRBV7-9 and J usage is TRBJ1-2; TRBD1 aligns across 10 bases. The J segment lost 3 bases and the V segment lost 5 bases, leaving 3 bases of the junction unmatched. The germline V gene encodes CDR1 SEHNR and CDR2 FQNEAQ (reference sequence). The CDR3 covers 14 residues. CDR3 nucleotide sequence: TGTGCCAGCAGCCCCGGACAGGGGGACTATGGCTACACCTTC. The encoded protein is CASSPGQGDYGYTF.

This clonotype was recorded at least ten times. The chain couples TRBV29-1 to TRBJ1-2; 11 bases are a match to TRBD1. The CDR3 is 14 amino acids. V lost 7 bases and J lost 6; bases outside the gene matches: 10. CDR1 and CDR2 from the germline V gene are SQVTM and ANQGSEA. The CDR3 reads CSARDRGKNDGYTF. The CDR3 bases are TGCAGCGCCCGGGACAGGGGGAAGAACGATGGCTACACCTTC.